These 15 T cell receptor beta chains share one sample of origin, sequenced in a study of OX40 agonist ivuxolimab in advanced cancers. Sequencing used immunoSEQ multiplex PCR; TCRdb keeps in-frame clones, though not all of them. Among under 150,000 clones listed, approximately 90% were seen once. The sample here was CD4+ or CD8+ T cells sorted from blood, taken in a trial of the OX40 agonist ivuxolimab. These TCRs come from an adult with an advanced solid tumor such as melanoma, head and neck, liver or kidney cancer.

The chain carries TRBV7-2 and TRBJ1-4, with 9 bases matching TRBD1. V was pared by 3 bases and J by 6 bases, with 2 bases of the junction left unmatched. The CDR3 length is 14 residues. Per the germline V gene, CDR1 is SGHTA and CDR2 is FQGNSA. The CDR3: CASSLGQGDEKLFF. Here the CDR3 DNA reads TGTGCCAGCAGCTTGGGACAGGGTGATGAAAAACTGTTTTTT.

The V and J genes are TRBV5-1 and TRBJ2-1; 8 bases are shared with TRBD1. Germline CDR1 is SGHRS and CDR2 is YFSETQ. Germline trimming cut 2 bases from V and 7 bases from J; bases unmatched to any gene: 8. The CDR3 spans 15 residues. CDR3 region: CASSFAGQGTNEQFF. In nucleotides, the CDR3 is TGCGCCAGCAGCTTCGCCGGACAGGGAACAAATGAGCAGTTCTTC.

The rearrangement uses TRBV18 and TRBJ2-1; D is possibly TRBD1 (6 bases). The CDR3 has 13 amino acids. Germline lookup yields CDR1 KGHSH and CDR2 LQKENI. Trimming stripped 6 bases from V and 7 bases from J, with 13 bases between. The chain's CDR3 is CASSRLRGNEQFF. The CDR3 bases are TGTGCCAGCTCGCGCCTCAGGGGAAATGAGCAGTTCTTC.

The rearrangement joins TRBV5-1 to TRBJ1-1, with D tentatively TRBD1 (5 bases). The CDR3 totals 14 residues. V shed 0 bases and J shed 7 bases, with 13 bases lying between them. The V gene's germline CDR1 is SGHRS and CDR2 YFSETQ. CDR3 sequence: CASSLEAQGGEAFF. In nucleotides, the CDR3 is TGCGCCAGCAGCTTGGAAGCGCAGGGCGGTGAAGCTTTCTTT.

The CDR3 region is CASTDPGATNYGYTF. The CDR3 DNA reads TGTGCCAGTACCGATCCGGGCGCCACTAACTATGGCTACACCTTC. The V and J genes are TRBV19 and TRBJ1-2; D remains ambiguous. Germline values: CDR1 LNHDA, CDR2 SQIVND (reference sequence). V lost 7 bases, J lost 0 bases, and 15 bases lay in between. The CDR3 extends over 15 amino acids.

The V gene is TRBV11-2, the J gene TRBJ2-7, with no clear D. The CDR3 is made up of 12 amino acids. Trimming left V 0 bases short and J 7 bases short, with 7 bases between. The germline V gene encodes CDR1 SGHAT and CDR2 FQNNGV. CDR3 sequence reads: CASSLDQREQYF. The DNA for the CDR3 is TGTGCCAGCAGCTTAGATCAGAGAGAGCAGTACTTC.

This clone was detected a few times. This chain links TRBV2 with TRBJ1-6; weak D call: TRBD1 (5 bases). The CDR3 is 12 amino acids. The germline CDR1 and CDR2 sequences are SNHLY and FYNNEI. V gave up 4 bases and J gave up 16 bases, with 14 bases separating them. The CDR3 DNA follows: TGTGCCAGCAGTGGTACCGGGACCTTACTCCACTTT. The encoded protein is CASSGTGTLLHF.

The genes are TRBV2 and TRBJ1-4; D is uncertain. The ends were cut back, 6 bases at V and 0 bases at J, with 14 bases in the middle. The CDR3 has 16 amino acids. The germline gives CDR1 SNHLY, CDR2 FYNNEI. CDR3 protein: CASRPRSGATNEKLFF. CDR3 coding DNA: TGTGCCAGCAGACCGCGATCCGGGGCAACTAATGAAAAACTGTTTTTT.

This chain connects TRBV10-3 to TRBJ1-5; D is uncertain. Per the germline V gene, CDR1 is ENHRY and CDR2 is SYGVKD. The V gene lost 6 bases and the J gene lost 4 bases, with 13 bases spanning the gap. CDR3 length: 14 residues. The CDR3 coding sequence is TGTGCCATCAGACCAACTGGGTGGAATCAGCCCCAGCATTTT. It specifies CAIRPTGWNQPQHF.

As DNA, the CDR3 is TGTGCCATCGCGAGGGACAGTCGGGGGGGACAAGAGACCCAGTACTTC. Its protein is CAIARDSRGGQETQYF. The chain uses TRBV10-3 and TRBJ2-5; possible D gene TRBD2, 8 bases. Germline CDR1 ENHRY, CDR2 SYGVKD. Trimming removed 8 bases at V and 2 bases at J, with 21 bases between. CDR3 length: 16 residues.

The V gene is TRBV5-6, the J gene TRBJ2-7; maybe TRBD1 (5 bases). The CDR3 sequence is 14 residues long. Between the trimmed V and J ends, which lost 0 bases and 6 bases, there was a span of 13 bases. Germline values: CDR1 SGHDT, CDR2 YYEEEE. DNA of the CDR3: TGTGCCAGCAGCTTGGGTCGGCAGGGTGGCGAGCAGTACTTC. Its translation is CASSLGRQGGEQYF.

CDR3 region: CASSDRYDQPQHF. The CDR3 nucleotides read TGTGCCAGCTCAGACAGGTACGATCAGCCCCAGCATTTT. The chain couples TRBV18 to TRBJ1-5; maybe TRBD1 (6 bases). V dropped 5 bases and J dropped 5 bases, with 10 bases sitting between them. The CDR3 spans 13 residues. The germline CDR1 and CDR2 sequences are KGHSH and LQKENI.

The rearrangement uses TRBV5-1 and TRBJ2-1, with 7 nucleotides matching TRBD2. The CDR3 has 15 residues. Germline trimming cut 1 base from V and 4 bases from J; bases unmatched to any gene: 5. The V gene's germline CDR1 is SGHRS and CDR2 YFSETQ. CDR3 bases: TGCGCCAGCAGCTTGTCCGCGGGGGAATACAATGAGCAGTTCTTC. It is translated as CASSLSAGEYNEQFF. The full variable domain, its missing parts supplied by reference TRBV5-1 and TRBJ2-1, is KAGVTQTPRYLIKTRGQQVTLSCSPISGHRSVSWYQQTPGQGLQFLFEYFSETQRNKGNFPGRFSGRQFSNSRSEMNVSTLELGDSALYLCASSLSAGEYNEQFFGPGTRLTVL.

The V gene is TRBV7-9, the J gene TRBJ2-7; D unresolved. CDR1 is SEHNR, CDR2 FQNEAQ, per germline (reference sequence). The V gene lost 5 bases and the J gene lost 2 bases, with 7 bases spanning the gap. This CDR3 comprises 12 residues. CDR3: CASSGSTYEQYF. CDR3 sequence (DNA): TGTGCCAGCAGCGGGTCCACCTACGAGCAGTACTTC. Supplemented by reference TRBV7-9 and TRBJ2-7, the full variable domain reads DTGVSQNPRHKITKRGQNVTFRCDPISEHNRLYWYRQTLGQGPEFLTYFQNEAQLEKSRLLSDRFSAERPKGSFSTLEIQRTEQGDSAMYLCASSGSTYEQYFGPGTRLTVT.

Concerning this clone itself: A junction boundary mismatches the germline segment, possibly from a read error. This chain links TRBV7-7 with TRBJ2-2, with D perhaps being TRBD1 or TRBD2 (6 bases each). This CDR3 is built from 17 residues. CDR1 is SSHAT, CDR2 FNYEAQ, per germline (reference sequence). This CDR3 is CASSLAGTGAGSGELFF. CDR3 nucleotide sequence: TGTGCTAGCAGCTTAGCCGGGACGGGGGCAGGATCCGGGGAGCTGTTTTTT.